This is a list of T cell receptor beta chains from one sample in a study of tumor and adjacent non-tumor tissue in lung cancer. In TCRdb, the multiplex PCR reads were re-called with MiXCR into one record per CDR3 protein. The sample has roughly 220,000 distinct CDR3 sequences, around 71% seen once. Input material: lung tumor tissue. The receptors derive from a man aged 55 to 69 with non-small cell lung cancer. Both conserved end residues are part of each CDR3. The D gene is left open where the match is weak. Some rows mark clone size as missing; the rest say once, few, many or name a class of expanded clone.

J	V	size	D	CDR3	DNA
TRBJ2-5	TRBV20-1	NA	NA	CSVIDPGMESQYF	TGCAGTGTTATAGACCCGGGGATGGAGAGCCAGTACTTC
TRBJ2-7	TRBV18	NA	NA	CASSPGIGHTGEQHF	TGTGCCAGCTCACCAGGGATAGGCCATACCGGCGAGCAGCACTTC
TRBJ2-5	TRBV28	NA	NA	CASSPRTGMDETQYF	TGTGCCAGCAGTCCCCGGACCGGGATGGATGAGACCCAGTACTTC
TRBJ2-2	TRBV11-2	NA	TRBD2	CTSSLAGGTDTGELFF	TGTACCAGCAGCTTAGCGGGGGGGACGGACACTGGGGAACTGTTTTTT
TRBJ1-1	TRBV11-3	NA	NA	CANSILGSLNTEAFF	TGTGCCAACAGCATACTCGGTTCGCTAAACACTGAAGCTTTCTTT
TRBJ2-2	TRBV12-1	NA	NA	CASSSTRQKNTGELSF	TGTGCCAGCAGCTCAACTCGGCAGAAGAACACCGGGGAGCTCTCTTTT
TRBJ2-7	TRBV4-1	many	TRBD2	CASSQRLGGSYEQYF	TGCGCCAGCAGCCAAAGGCTGGGAGGGAGCTACGAGCAGTACTTC
TRBJ1-6	TRBV6-6	NA	NA	CASSYSGANNSPLHF	TGTGCCAGCAGTTACTCAGGGGCAAACAATTCACCCCTCCACTTT
TRBJ2-4	TRBV6-2/TRBV6-3	NA	NA	CASSYSGTKNIQYF	TGTGCCAGCAGTTACTCAGGGACCAAAAACATTCAGTACTTC
TRBJ2-2	TRBV11-3	NA	NA	CASSLAAGGTGELLF	TGTGCCAGCAGCTTAGCGGCGGGCGGCACCGGGGAGCTGTTGTTT
TRBJ2-7	TRBV6-2/TRBV6-3	NA	NA	CASSYNRPGFSDQYF	TGTGCCAGCAGTTATAACCGGCCAGGGTTCAGCGACCAGTACTTC
TRBJ2-6	TRBV11-2	NA	NA	CASSLVPNDRPSGTSVLTF	TGTGCCAGCAGCTTAGTTCCAAATGACAGGCCCTCTGGGACCAGCGTCCTGACTTTC
TRBJ1-1	TRBV11-2	NA	NA	CASSLHLNTEALF	TGTGCCAGCAGCTTGCATCTGAACACTGAAGCTCTCTTT
TRBJ2-7	TRBV6-2/TRBV6-3	NA	TRBD2	CASRFGLEHNEQYF	TGTGCCAGCAGATTCGGACTAGAACATAACGAGCAGTACTTC
TRBJ1-6	TRBV20-1	once	TRBD1	CNTRTTGVNNSPLHF	TGCAATACTAGAACAACAGGGGTAAATAATTCACCCCTCCACTTT
TRBJ2-1	TRBV6-1	NA	NA	CASSGGHRVDEQFF	TGTGCCAGCAGTGGGGGGCACAGGGTGGATGAGCAGTTCTTC
TRBJ2-3	TRBV12-3/TRBV12-4	NA	TRBD2	CTSRRERQVTETQYF	TGTACAAGCAGGCGGGAGAGGCAGGTCACAGAAACGCAGTATTTT
TRBJ1-5	TRBV20-1	NA	NA	CSARRLRAGGDQPQHF	TGCAGTGCTAGACGTCTCCGGGCGGGTGGCGATCAGCCCCAGCATTTT
TRBJ2-7	TRBV28	NA	NA	CASSFIQSEQYF	TGTGCCAGCAGTTTCATCCAGAGCGAGCAGTACTTC
TRBJ1-2	TRBV7-8	NA	NA	CASSLDQGSYGYTF	TGTGCCAGCAGCTTAGACCAGGGTTCCTATGGCTACACCTTC
TRBJ2-5	TRBV6-2/TRBV6-3	NA	NA	CTSTSLARETQYF	TGTACCAGCACTTCGCTAGCAAGAGAGACCCAGTACTTC
TRBJ2-7	TRBV20-1	NA	TRBD1	CSAAKTGTEDQYEQYF	TGCAGTGCCGCCAAAACCGGGACAGAGGATCAATACGAGCAGTACTTC
TRBJ2-1	TRBV6-1	NA	NA	CASSRTQDSAYNKQFF	TGTGCCAGCAGTCGAACCCAGGACAGTGCCTACAACAAGCAGTTCTTC
TRBJ1-2	TRBV11-2	NA	NA	CVSSSGHYGYAF	TGTGTCAGCAGCTCGGGACATTATGGCTACGCCTTC
TRBJ2-2	TRBV29-1	NA	NA	CSFGRGNSGELFF	TGCAGCTTTGGGAGGGGGAACTCCGGGGAGCTGTTTTTT
TRBJ2-3	TRBV20-1	NA	NA	CSARPNLTPNRVGDTQYF	TGCAGTGCTAGACCCAACCTTACTCCAAATAGGGTAGGAGATACGCAATATTTT
TRBJ1-5	TRBV6-5	once	NA	CASSNKGTGNQSQHF	TGTGCCAGCAGTAATAAAGGGACGGGCAATCAGTCCCAGCATTTT
TRBJ1-5	TRBV30	few	NA	CAYSMGRQPQHF	TGTGCCTACTCGATGGGACGGCAGCCCCAGCATTTT
TRBJ2-2	TRBV20-1	NA	NA	CSARESSVTTGELFF	TGCAGTGCTAGAGAATCCTCTGTAACCACCGGGGAGCTGTTTTTT
TRBJ2-5	TRBV7-8	NA	NA	CASSLKVDKTQYF	TGTGCCAGCAGCTTAAAGGTAGATAAGACCCAGTACTTC
TRBJ2-1	TRBV20-1	NA	TRBD1	CSGDNDRGYNEQFF	TGCAGTGGGGATAACGACAGGGGCTACAATGAGCAGTTCTTC
TRBJ2-1	TRBV4-1	once	NA	CASSQDDRGWYNEQFF	TGCGCCAGCAGCCAAGATGACCGAGGGTGGTACAATGAGCAGTTTTTC
TRBJ2-3	TRBV20-1	NA	NA	CSASWLAVSTDTQYF	TGCAGTGCTAGTTGGCTAGCTGTCAGCACAGATACGCAGTATTTC
TRBJ2-1	TRBV6-2/TRBV6-3	NA	NA	CASSCDRRGYNEQFF	TGTGCCAGCAGCTGCGATCGGCGCGGCTACAATGAGCAGTTCTTC
TRBJ1-2	TRBV20-1	NA	NA	CSASSTNYSCTF	TGCAGTGCTAGTTCCACTAACTATAGCTGCACCTTC
TRBJ1-5	TRBV20-1	once	TRBD1	CSARGDSDNQPQQF	TGCAGTGCTAGGGGGGACAGCGACAATCAGCCCCAGCAGTTT
TRBJ1-1	TRBV11-3	NA	NA	CASNSLSNTEAFF	TGTGCCAGTAACTCCCTTTCGAACACTGAAGCTTTCTTT
TRBJ2-7	TRBV6-5	NA	NA	CASSRGAGRANF	TGTGCCAGCAGCCGCGGTGCGGGAAGGGCGAACTTC
TRBJ2-3	TRBV7-9	NA	NA	CASAPQLGCRTDTQYF	TGTGCCAGCGCTCCCCAACTGGGGTGCAGGACAGATACGCAGTATTTT
TRBJ2-1	TRBV6-2/TRBV6-3	few	TRBD1	CASTQGATGTGKGYEQFF	TGTGCCAGCACCCAAGGGGCAACCGGGACAGGGAAAGGTTATGAGCAGTTCTTC
TRBJ2-1	TRBV5-4	many	NA	CASSSVRGRGGNEQFF	TGTGCCAGCAGCTCCGTACGGGGGAGGGGGGGCAATGAGCAGTTCTTC
TRBJ2-7	TRBV29-1	once	NA	CSVELPGREQHF	TGCAGCGTCGAACTACCGGGGCGCGAGCAGCACTTC
TRBJ2-3	TRBV11-2	NA	NA	CTSSAGLPAGTQYF	TGTACCAGCAGCGCGGGACTCCCCGCAGGTACGCAGTATTTT
TRBJ1-1	TRBV5-4	NA	NA	CASSLGPVNTEAYF	TGTGCCAGCAGCTTGGGCCCAGTGAACACTGAAGCTTACTTT
TRBJ2-1	TRBV28	few	TRBD2	CASSTLAGGVYEQFF	TGTGCCAGCAGTACTTTAGCGGGAGGGGTCTATGAGCAGTTCTTC
TRBJ2-5	TRBV11-2	many	NA	CASSPHQEGRETQYF	TGTGCCAGCAGCCCCCACCAGGAGGGGCGTGAGACCCAGTACTTC
TRBJ1-4	TRBV29-1	NA	TRBD1	CSVKTGSNEKLFF	TGCAGCGTAAAGACAGGGAGTAATGAAAAACTGTTTTTT
TRBJ1-4	TRBV20-1	few	NA	CSARGETATNEKLFF	TGCAGTGCTAGAGGCGAGACAGCAACTAATGAAAAACTGTTTTTT
TRBJ2-3	TRBV11-3	once	NA	CTSSKLLGPTQYF	TGTACCAGCAGCAAATTACTAGGCCCAACCCAGTATTTT
TRBJ2-3	TRBV5-4	NA	TRBD2	CASSLVLAGGADTRYF	TGTGCCAGCAGCTTGGTTCTAGCGGGGGGCGCAGATACGCGGTATTTT
TRBJ2-1	TRBV12-3/TRBV12-4	NA	NA	CASSLGTISPNEQLF	TGTGCCAGCAGCTTAGGGACGATAAGCCCCAATGAGCAGTTATTT
TRBJ1-1	TRBV7-9	NA	NA	CASSKERIAEAFF	TGTGCCAGCAGCAAGGAAAGGATCGCTGAAGCTTTCTTT
TRBJ1-5	TRBV6-2/TRBV6-3	once	NA	CASKVAGTHQPQHF	TGTGCCAGCAAAGTTGCAGGGACCCATCAGCCCCAGCATTTT
TRBJ2-5	TRBV30	few	NA	CAWSSDTGRGETQYF	TGTGCCTGGAGTAGCGACACAGGGAGGGGAGAGACCCAGTACTTC
TRBJ1-5	TRBV12-3/TRBV12-4	NA	NA	CASSSTGSPGHQPQHF	TGTGCCAGCAGTTCCACAGGCAGTCCGGGGCATCAGCCCCAGCATTTT
TRBJ1-3	TRBV11-2	NA	NA	CANSLDVSGNNIYF	TGTGCCAACAGCTTGGATGTCTCTGGAAACAACATATATTTT
TRBJ2-5	TRBV6-6	NA	NA	CASSYEGRAGDF	TGTGCCAGCAGTTATGAGGGTCGGGCGGGTGACTTC
TRBJ2-1	TRBV20-1	NA	TRBD2	CSARDQLAGRSEQFF	TGCAGTGCTAGAGATCAACTAGCGGGACGGAGTGAGCAGTTCTTC
TRBJ2-7	TRBV6-6	many	NA	CASGTPGGTGEQYF	TGTGCCAGCGGTACTCCTGGCGGGACCGGCGAGCAGTACTTC
TRBJ2-7	TRBV6-2/TRBV6-3	many	NA	CASRGSSYEQYF	TGTGCCAGCAGAGGCAGCTCCTACGAGCAGTACTTC